This record concerns one TCR beta chain sequence. This entry belongs to a study of spatial heterogeneity in lung cancer. TCRdb recomputed calls from the 5' RACE reads with MiXCR, one row per CDR3 protein. The sample holds about 60,000 distinct CDR3 sequences, 7.5% to 8.5% seen once. Time point reported: sample taken at primary tumor resection. Without sorting, whole RNA was sequenced from tumor, nontumor lung or frozen PBMC. Material: PBMCs, obtained at surgery. The sequence was obtained from a female donor with early-stage non-small cell lung cancer.

As DNA, the CDR3 is TGCGCCAGCAGCCCTGGGGGGGCGAACACTGAAGCTTTCTTT. This codes for CASSPGGANTEAFF. The chain joins TRBV5-1 to TRBJ1-1, with D perhaps TRBD1 (6 bases). CDR3 length: 14 amino acids. The germline CDR1 and CDR2 sequences are SGHRS and YFSETQ. The V gene lost 4 bases and the J gene lost 1 base, with 11 bases spanning the gap. Drawing the rest from reference TRBV5-1 and TRBJ1-1, the complete variable domain is KAGVTQTPRYLIKTRGQQVTLSCSPISGHRSVSWYQQTPGQGLQFLFEYFSETQRNKGNFPGRFSGRQFSNSRSEMNVSTLELGDSALYLCASSPGGANTEAFFGQGTRLTVV.